What follows are 32 T cell receptor beta chains derived from one specimen sequenced in a study of low-dose radiotherapy and immunotherapy resistance in tumors. Described time point: after trial treatment. Treatment described: LDRT plus nivolumab, ipilimumab, low-dose cyclophosphamide and aspirin (RACIN trial). Priming of first-strand cDNA relied on TRAV- and TRBV-specific primers (covering alpha and beta chains). TCRs were put through approximately 20 PCR cycles of amplification with Phusion. A constant-region primer and the V-primer adapter served as the primer pair. TCRdb used MiXCR to reprocess the reads, holding one entry per CDR3 protein. The top ten hold roughly 13% of the sample, which has roughly 95,000 distinct CDR3 sequences, more than 20% seen once. The sample consisted of PBMCs, taken after low-dose radiotherapy plus immunotherapy. Receptors were obtained from a female donor with ovarian cancer.

This clonotype has at least ten counts. The chain uses TRBV20-1 and TRBJ2-1, with D possibly being TRBD2 (5 bases). Germline-derived CDR1 and CDR2 are DFQATT and SNEGSKA (reference sequence). V gave up 0 bases and J gave up 8 bases, with 11 bases separating them. This CDR3 has 13 amino acids. CDR3 nucleotide sequence: TGCAGTGCTAGAGATCTCCGGGGATATGAGCAGTTCTTC. It is translated as CSARDLRGYEQFF.

This chain links TRBV19 with TRBJ2-2; TRBD1 aligns across 8 bases. Germline V lookup: CDR1 LNHDA, CDR2 SQIVND (reference sequence). Germline trimming cut 6 bases from V and 7 bases from J; bases unmatched to any gene: 10. This CDR3 spans 15 amino acids. CDR3 sequence: CASRSTSGGVGELFF. CDR3 sequence (DNA): TGTGCCAGTAGGTCGACCTCAGGGGGCGTCGGGGAGCTGTTTTTT.

This clonotype was observed a few times. This sequence joins TRBV29-1 and TRBJ2-2, with TRBD2 identical over 11 bases. Germline-derived CDR1 and CDR2 are SQVTM and ANQGSEA. The junction had 10 bases not matched to a gene; V was cut back by 5 bases and J by 2 bases. This CDR3 is built from 17 residues. The CDR3 region has the DNA TGCAGCGTTTTAGCGGGGGGGTATTCCACAAACACCGGGGAGCTGTTTTTT. It translates to CSVLAGGYSTNTGELFF.

The chain employs TRBV5-1 and TRBJ2-3; TRBD2 might be the D (6 bases). The CDR3 length is 15 residues. Germline values: CDR1 SGHRS, CDR2 YFSETQ. Between the trimmed V and J ends, which lost 0 bases and 4 bases, there was a span of 12 bases. The CDR3: CASSLDGSRADTQYF. CDR3 in DNA: TGCGCCAGCAGCTTGGACGGGAGTCGGGCAGATACGCAGTATTTT. The full variable domain, rest sourced from reference TRBV5-1 and TRBJ2-3, is KAGVTQTPRYLIKTRGQQVTLSCSPISGHRSVSWYQQTPGQGLQFLFEYFSETQRNKGNFPGRFSGRQFSNSRSEMNVSTLELGDSALYLCASSLDGSRADTQYFGPGTRLTVL.

The table lists this clonotype with many counts. The gene calls are TRBV7-2 and TRBJ2-3; no clear D. Trimming shortened V by 3 bases and J by 3 bases, and 10 bases separated the two germline ends. The CDR3 is 14 amino acids. Germline CDR1 reads SGHTA; CDR2 reads FQGNSA. The CDR3 is CASSLFGRTDTQYF. The CDR3 DNA reads as TGTGCCAGCAGCTTGTTTGGCAGGACAGATACGCAGTATTTT.

Ten or more counts support this clonotype. The chain links TRBV10-1 to TRBJ2-3; D gene unclear. The V end lost 3 bases, the J end lost 2 bases, and 6 bases lay between the germline ends. The germline V gene encodes CDR1 WNHNN and CDR2 SYGVQD (reference sequence). The CDR3 length is 13 residues. The chain's CDR3 is CASSDPNTDTQYF. The CDR3 DNA reads as TGCGCCAGCAGTGACCCAAACACAGATACGCAGTATTTT.

This clonotype showed up many times. The chain carries TRBV19 and TRBJ2-3, with D tentatively TRBD2 (6 bases). Trimming removed 9 bases from V and 1 base from J, with 11 bases in between. The CDR3 has 13 residues. In germline, CDR1 is LNHDA, CDR2 SQIVND (reference sequence). This CDR3 reads CASRLGRTDTQYF. CDR3 coding DNA: TGTGCCAGCCGACTAGGACGCACAGATACGCAGTATTTT.

Many counts were recorded for this clonotype. The genes are TRBV20-1 and TRBJ2-7; 15 bases agree with TRBD2. The germline gives CDR1 DFQATT, CDR2 SNEGSKA (reference sequence). The trim removed 4 bases at V and 0 bases at J, leaving 4 bases unmatched. This CDR3 has 16 amino acids. CDR3 coding DNA: TGCAGTGCTACAGGACTAGCGGGAGGGAGCTCCTACGAGCAGTACTTC. It translates to CSATGLAGGSSYEQYF.

This clonotype was detected ten times or more. V and J are TRBV11-1 and TRBJ2-1; D is perhaps TRBD1 (5 bases). V was cut by 6 bases and J by 4 bases, with 16 bases left in between. Per germline, CDR1 SGHAT and CDR2 FQDESV (reference sequence). CDR3 length equals 15 residues. As DNA, the CDR3 is TGTGCCAGCAGGAGGCCAGGACAAGGGTACAATGAGCAGTTCTTC. This codes for CASRRPGQGYNEQFF. Filled out from reference TRBV11-1 and TRBJ2-1, the complete variable domain reads EAEVAQSPRYKITEKSQAVAFWCDPISGHATLYWYRQILGQGPELLVQFQDESVVDDSQLPKDRFSAERLKGVDSTLKIQPAELGDSAMYLCASRRPGQGYNEQFFGPGTRLTVL.

This clonotype was observed at least ten times. The chain uses TRBV7-2 and TRBJ2-1, with 11 bases fitting TRBD2. The J segment lost 6 bases and the V segment lost 2 bases, leaving 6 bases of the junction unmatched. This CDR3 spans 16 amino acids. Germline V gene data show CDR1 as SGHTA and CDR2 as FQGNSA. The CDR3 region has the DNA TGTGCCAGCAGCTTATTCTTAGCGGGAGGGTTCAATGAGCAGTTCTTC. Encoded protein: CASSLFLAGGFNEQFF.

This clonotype came up many times. The chain recombines TRBV20-1 with TRBJ1-2; 8 bases fit TRBD1. The CDR3 is made up of 14 amino acids. CDR1 is DFQATT, CDR2 SNEGSKA, per germline (reference sequence). V was pared by 4 bases and J by 6 bases, with 10 bases of the junction left unmatched. The DNA of the CDR3 is TGCAGTGCTAAAGGACAGGGATTACTTGATGGCTACACCTTC. As protein: CSAKGQGLLDGYTF.

This clonotype has a count of ten or more. The V and J genes are TRBV18 and TRBJ1-1; 12 bases align to TRBD1. This CDR3 is built from 15 residues. Trimming took 6 bases from V and 5 from J; bases not matched to a gene: 7. Germline values: CDR1 KGHSH, CDR2 LQKENI. The CDR3 protein is CASSAGTGGRTEAFF. CDR3 in DNA: TGTGCCAGCTCCGCGGGGACAGGGGGCAGGACTGAAGCTTTCTTT.

The chain combines TRBV28 with TRBJ2-1; 12 nucleotides line up with TRBD2. The CDR3 loop spans 16 amino acids. V shed 6 bases, J shed 10 bases, and the junction held 13 bases outside the gene matches. The germline V gene has CDR1 MDHEN and CDR2 SYDVKM. The CDR3 spells CASSVPSGGAPREQFF. Here the CDR3 DNA reads TGTGCCAGCAGCGTCCCTAGCGGGGGGGCCCCAAGGGAGCAGTTCTTC.

This clonotype was seen many times. The chain uses TRBV10-3 and TRBJ2-1; 10 nucleotides agree with TRBD2. The V and J ends lost 5 bases and 10 bases, in that order; junction bases with no gene match: 5. Germline-derived CDR1 and CDR2 are ENHRY and SYGVKD. The CDR3 loop spans 13 amino acids. This CDR3 reads CAISSGRAGEQFF. The CDR3 DNA reads TGTGCCATCAGTAGCGGGAGGGCTGGAGAGCAGTTCTTC.

Remarks on this clonotype: A far larger clone differs by one base, so this is likely a read error. The rearrangement joins TRBV5-3 to TRBJ2-1; D perhaps matches TRBD2 (5 bases). TRBV5-3 carries the ORF label, with uncertain function. CDR3 length: 13 amino acids. This chain's CDR3 is CASSLTNNNELFF. CDR3 coding DNA: TGTGCCAGCAGCTTGACTAACAACAATGAGCTGTTCTTC.

This clonotype occurred many times. This rearrangement joins TRBV2 to TRBJ1-4; tentatively, D is TRBD1 (6 bases). V was pared by 8 bases and J by 7 bases, with 14 bases between. The CDR3 contains 13 residues. Germline V lookup: CDR1 SNHLY, CDR2 FYNNEI. The CDR3 nucleotides are TGTGCCAGCTCTACAGGGCGGGGTGAAAAACTGTTTTTT. Translating it yields CASSTGRGEKLFF. Looking up the rest from reference TRBV2 and TRBJ1-4 gives the full variable domain: EPEVTQTPSHQVTQMGQEVILRCVPISNHLYFYWYRQILGQKVEFLVSFYNNEISEKSEIFDDQFSVERPDGSNFTLKIRSTKLEDSAMYFCASSTGRGEKLFFGSGTQLSVL.

Here the CDR3 DNA reads TGCGCCAGCAGCGTTCATCTAGCGGGACCTCTCGGTGAGCAGTACTTC. Its translation is CASSVHLAGPLGEQYF. This chain uses TRBV5-1 with TRBJ2-5, with TRBD2 matching 9 bases. The CDR3 is made up of 16 amino acids. V was pared by 4 bases and J by 11 bases, with 18 bases of the junction left unmatched. The germline CDR1 and CDR2 sequences are SGHRS and YFSETQ.

This clonotype was found many times. The gene calls are TRBV29-1 and TRBJ2-5; no clear D gene. The CDR3 runs 12 residues. V was pared by 2 bases and J by 0 bases, with 4 bases between. CDR1 and CDR2 from the germline V gene are SQVTM and ANQGSEA. CDR3 nucleotide sequence: TGCAGCGTTGAACAGAACCAAGAGACCCAGTACTTC. Amino acids: CSVEQNQETQYF.

This clonotype showed up many times. The chain joins TRBV29-1 to TRBJ2-5; D is possibly TRBD2 (6 bases). The V end was cut by 6 bases, the J end by 5 bases, with 19 bases between. Looked up from germline, CDR1 is SQVTM and CDR2 is ANQGSEA. The CDR3 contains 14 residues. The CDR3 is CSVAPGLSQETQYF. The CDR3 region has the DNA TGCAGCGTCGCCCCGGGACTCAGCCAGGAGACCCAGTACTTC. The full variable domain, completed using reference TRBV29-1 and TRBJ2-5, is SAVISQKPSRDICQRGTSLTIQCQVDSQVTMMFWYRQQPGQSLTLIATANQGSEATYESGFVIDKFPISRPNLTFSTLTVSNMSPEDSSIYLCSVAPGLSQETQYFGPGTRLLVL.

This clonotype appeared many times. The V gene is TRBV30, the J gene TRBJ2-2, with 9 bases identical to TRBD2. This CDR3 contains 15 residues. V shed 5 bases and J 5 bases; nucleotides not matched to a gene: 9. Germline V gives CDR1 GTSNPN, CDR2 SVGIG (reference sequence). DNA for the CDR3: TGTGCCTGGTCCGTAGCGGGAGTTTGGACCGGGGAGCTGTTTTTT. Amino acid sequence: CAWSVAGVWTGELFF.

This clonotype has a count of ten or more. V is TRBV6-2 or TRBV6-3 and J is TRBJ1-5; maybe TRBD1 (6 bases). Between the trimmed V and J ends, which lost 6 bases and 0 bases, there was a span of 12 bases. This CDR3 is built from 15 residues. CDR1 and CDR2 (germline): MNHEY, SVGEGT. CDR3 DNA: TGTGCCAGCAGAGAGGGGGGAGGTAGCAATCAGCCCCAGCATTTT. Encoded protein: CASREGGGSNQPQHF.

The sample holds many counts of this clonotype. The CDR3 DNA follows: TGTGCCTGGAGTAGCAGGGCTAACACCGGGGAGCTGTTTTTT. It is translated as CAWSSRANTGELFF. The chain links TRBV30 to TRBJ2-2; weak D call: TRBD1 (5 bases). CDR1 and CDR2 from the germline V gene are GTSNPN and SVGIG (reference sequence). This CDR3 region has 14 residues. The V gene lost 2 bases and the J gene lost 2 bases, with 9 bases spanning the gap.

This clonotype showed up many times. The chain has TRBV3-1 and TRBJ2-2; 11 bases agree with TRBD1. J lost 4 bases, V lost 4 bases, and 5 bases had no gene match. This CDR3 has 16 amino acids. CDR1 is LGHDT, CDR2 YNNKEL, per germline (reference sequence). CDR3 bases: TGTGCCAGCAGCCGCGCCGGGACAGGGGGCACCGGGGAGCTGTTTTTT. This gives the protein CASSRAGTGGTGELFF.

This clonotype has ten or more counts. V and J are TRBV2 and TRBJ1-6; D uncertain. V shed 4 bases and J shed 7 bases, with 5 bases lying between them. The CDR3 extends over 12 amino acids. Germline V gives CDR1 SNHLY, CDR2 FYNNEI. DNA for the CDR3: TGTGCCAGCAGTGGAGGGAATTCACCCCTCCACTTT. Translating gives CASSGGNSPLHF. The whole variable domain, remainder taken from reference TRBV2 and TRBJ1-6, is EPEVTQTPSHQVTQMGQEVILRCVPISNHLYFYWYRQILGQKVEFLVSFYNNEISEKSEIFDDQFSVERPDGSNFTLKIRSTKLEDSAMYFCASSGGNSPLHFGNGTRLTVT.

This clonotype was recorded at least ten times. The chain uses TRBV27 and TRBJ1-4; 7 positions agree with TRBD1. The CDR3 extends over 15 amino acids. Trimming at V came to 8 bases and at J to 5 bases, leaving 11 bases not matched to a gene. In germline, CDR1 is MNHEY, CDR2 SMNVEV (reference sequence). The CDR3 loop reads CASGVRDSRNEKLFF. The CDR3 DNA reads TGTGCCAGCGGTGTGAGGGACAGCCGAAATGAAAAACTGTTTTTT.

On this clonotype itself: It differs at one base from a far larger clone, so likely a read error. V and J are TRBV7-4 and TRBJ1-4; 9 nucleotides match TRBD1. V shed 6 bases, J shed 5 bases, and the junction held 7 bases outside the gene matches. The CDR3 totals 15 residues. Germline values: CDR1 SGHVT, CDR2 SQSDAQ. As DNA, the CDR3 is TGTGCCAGCAGTATTACCGGGACAGGGAATGAAAAACTGTTTTTT. Encoded protein: CASSITGTGNEKLFF.

V is TRBV2 and J is TRBJ2-1; TRBD2 aligns across 8 bases. With 6 bases clipped from V and 14 bases from J, the junction kept 18 bases outside the gene matches. Looked up from germline, CDR1 is SNHLY and CDR2 is FYNNEI. The CDR3 totals 15 residues. The CDR3 DNA reads as TGTGCCAGCAGCCAGTTGATCAGCGGGAGTAGTTTGAAGTTCTTC. This codes for CASSQLISGSSLKFF.

The chain joins TRBV12-3 or TRBV12-4 to TRBJ2-5, with 11 nucleotides matching TRBD2. The trim removed 4 bases at V and 0 bases at J, leaving 1 base unmatched. The CDR3 loop spans 15 amino acids. CDR3 nucleotides: TGTGCCAGCAGTTCTAGCGGGGGGTACCAAGAGACCCAGTACTTC. This codes for CASSSSGGYQETQYF.

Remarks on this clonotype: This sequence is one base from a far larger clone and is likely a read error. The V and J genes are TRBV6-4 and TRBJ2-4; 14 bases map to TRBD2. Germline assignment: CDR1 MRHNA and CDR2 SNTAGT. CDR3 length: 21 amino acids. V was clipped by 6 bases and J by 7 bases; unmatched bases: 23. The CDR3 region is CASSRRPGLAGADPSWNIQYF. The CDR3 nucleotides read TGTGCCAGCAGCCGACGTCCGGGACTAGCGGGAGCCGACCCGTCATGGAACATTCAGTACTTC.

This rearrangement joins TRBV28 to TRBJ2-1; no firm D call. Trimming stripped 5 bases from V and 6 bases from J, with 11 bases between. CDR1 MDHEN and CDR2 SYDVKM come from the germline V gene. The CDR3 spans 13 residues. The CDR3, as DNA: TGTGCCAGCAGTAGTCGAGGCCGCAATGAGCAGTTCTTC. This encodes CASSSRGRNEQFF. Full variable domain (remainder filled in from reference TRBV28 and TRBJ2-1): DVKVTQSSRYLVKRTGEKVFLECVQDMDHENMFWYRQDPGLGLRLIYFSYDVKMKEKGDIPEGYSVSREKKERFSLILESASTNQTSMYLCASSSRGRNEQFFGPGTRLTVL.

This clonotype has a count of ten or more. The V and J genes are TRBV14 and TRBJ1-4, with unresolved D. Trimming shortened V by 4 bases and J by 0 bases, and 12 bases separated the two germline ends. The CDR3 covers 16 residues. CDR1 is SGHDN and CDR2 is FVKESK in the germline V gene. DNA for the CDR3: TGTGCCAGCAGCCCTAGCGGGAGGACAACTAATGAAAAACTGTTTTTT. This encodes CASSPSGRTTNEKLFF. Full variable domain (missing parts from reference TRBV14 and TRBJ1-4): EAGVTQFPSHSVIEKGQTVTLRCDPISGHDNLYWYRRVMGKEIKFLLHFVKESKQDESGMPNNRFLAERTGGTYSTLKVQPAELEDSGVYFCASSPSGRTTNEKLFFGSGTQLSVL.

This clonotype was recorded at least ten times. The chain combines TRBV20-1 with TRBJ2-7; 11 bases fit TRBD1. The V segment lost 6 bases and the J segment 0 bases; nucleotides outside the gene matches: 7. The CDR3 is 15 residues long. Germline lookup yields CDR1 DFQATT and CDR2 SNEGSKA (reference sequence). The CDR3 DNA follows: TGCAGTGCCAACCCCGGGACAGGGGGCTCCTACGAGCAGTACTTC. Its translation: CSANPGTGGSYEQYF.